Below are 14 T cell receptor beta chains sequenced from a single sample in a study of cytomegalovirus exposure and HLA in healthy donors. Amplification used 60 Vbeta primers and 13 Jbeta primers. Profiling relied on immunoSEQ multiplex PCR, and the TCRdb table lists in-frame clones only, not all of them. Among about 80,000 clones, around 67% were seen once, and the ten largest hold approximately 6.9%. Sequenced: PBMCs. Every receptor here comes from a woman between 45 and 65 years old in good health and CMV-seropositive.

On this clone itself: The junction does not match germline at one end; this may be a read error. The V and J genes are TRBV7-9 and TRBJ1-5, with D perhaps matching TRBD1 (5 bases). Germline V gene lookup returns CDR1 SEHNR and CDR2 FQNEAQ (reference sequence). The CDR3 has 18 amino acids. CDR3 coding DNA: TGTTCCAGCAGCTTAGTACATTTCGGTTTGGACACTGGGCAGCCCCAGCATTTT. As protein: CSSSLVHFGLDTGQPQHF. The full variable domain, its missing parts supplied by reference TRBV7-9 and TRBJ1-5, is DTGVSQNPRHKITKRGQNVTFRCDPISEHNRLYWYRQTLGQGPEFLTYFQNEAQLEKSRLLSDRFSAERPKGSFSTLEIQRTEQGDSAMYLCSSSLVHFGLDTGQPQHFGDGTRLSIL.

This rearrangement joins TRBV2 to TRBJ1-5; D gene uncertain. This CDR3 has 14 amino acids. Germline V lookup: CDR1 SNHLY, CDR2 FYNNEI. The germline V and J ends were trimmed by 6 bases and 0 bases, with 9 bases remaining between them. The chain's CDR3 is CASRTSYSNQPQHF. Here the CDR3 DNA reads TGTGCCAGCAGGACAAGCTATAGCAATCAGCCCCAGCATTTT.

The chain carries TRBV4-1 and TRBJ2-2; TRBD1 agrees at 11 bases. The CDR3 extends over 17 amino acids. Germline V gene data show CDR1 as MGHRA and CDR2 as YSYEKL. After removal of 3 bases from V and 8 bases from J, the junction contained 11 bases not matched to a gene. CDR3 bases: TGCGCCAGCAGCCAGGGACAGGGGGACCCCCCATCGGGGGAGCTGTTTTTT. It specifies CASSQGQGDPPSGELFF.

The rearrangement links TRBV7-3 to TRBJ2-1, with 8 bases fitting TRBD1. This CDR3 region has 14 residues. With V trimmed by 5 bases and J by 5 bases, 5 bases remained unmatched. In germline, CDR1 is SGHTA, CDR2 FQGTGA. The CDR3 DNA sequence: TGTGCCAGCAGCCTAGGGACAGGCCACAATGAGCAGTTCTTC. As protein: CASSLGTGHNEQFF.

The V and J genes are TRBV7-9 and TRBJ2-7, with 8 bases matching TRBD1. CDR3 length: 14 residues. V lost 0 bases to trimming and J lost 4 bases; unmatched junction nucleotides: 2. The germline CDR1 and CDR2 sequences are SEHNR and FQNEAQ (reference sequence). CDR3 in amino acids: CASSLAGQGYEQYF. DNA for the CDR3: TGTGCCAGCAGCTTAGCAGGACAGGGATACGAGCAGTACTTC.

There are a few counts of this clone. The chain carries TRBV29-1 and TRBJ1-2; 7 nucleotides agree with TRBD1. This CDR3 has 12 amino acids. V shed 5 bases, J shed 6 bases, and the junction held 6 bases outside the gene matches. Germline V gene data show CDR1 as SQVTM and CDR2 as ANQGSEA. The CDR3 loop reads CSVRRDSDGYTF. The CDR3 DNA reads as TGCAGCGTTCGTAGGGACAGCGATGGCTACACCTTC.

V usage is TRBV14 and J usage is TRBJ2-3; no firm D call. Germline CDR1 SGHDN, CDR2 FVKESK. Trimming left V 5 bases short and J 2 bases short, with 11 bases between. The CDR3 covers 14 residues. CDR3 DNA sequence: TGTGCCAGCAGCTACCAGCGTCACACAGATACGCAGTATTTT. Its protein is CASSYQRHTDTQYF.

This clone has only a few counts. The CDR3 DNA reads TGTGCCAGCAGTTTACCCGGACAGTATAGCTCCTATAATTCACCCCTCCACTTT. It yields the protein CASSLPGQYSSYNSPLHF. V gene TRBV28 combines with J gene TRBJ1-6, with D possibly being TRBD1 (6 bases). V lost 2 bases and J 0 bases, leaving 14 bases between the germline ends. Germline assignment: CDR1 MDHEN and CDR2 SYDVKM. The CDR3 covers 18 residues. Full variable domain (remainder filled in from reference TRBV28 and TRBJ1-6): DVKVTQSSRYLVKRTGEKVFLECVQDMDHENMFWYRQDPGLGLRLIYFSYDVKMKEKGDIPEGYSVSREKKERFSLILESASTNQTSMYLCASSLPGQYSSYNSPLHFGNGTRLTVT.

This clone ranks as medium-sized. The rearrangement joins TRBV7-6 to TRBJ2-6; perhaps TRBD2 as D (7 bases). Germline V CDR1 and CDR2: SGHVS, FNYEAQ. The CDR3 loop spans 19 amino acids. V lost 4 bases, J lost 2 bases, and 21 bases lay in between. The CDR3: CASSSQGWGGQAGANVLTF. The CDR3 nucleotides are TGTGCCAGCAGCTCCCAGGGTTGGGGGGGGCAAGCTGGGGCCAACGTCCTGACTTTC.

The rearrangement joins TRBV9 to TRBJ1-2, with TRBD1 matching 12 bases. Germline V gene data show CDR1 as SGDLS and CDR2 as YYNGEE. CDR3 length: 17 residues. With 0 bases clipped from V and 4 bases from J, the junction kept 7 bases outside the gene matches. CDR3 sequence (DNA): TGTGCCAGCAGCGTAGATACTGGGACAGGGGGCACCTATGGCTACACCTTC. As protein: CASSVDTGTGGTYGYTF.

A few counts support this clone. The rearrangement uses TRBV4-1 and TRBJ1-2, with 7 bases fitting TRBD1. CDR3 length equals 15 residues. The V gene's germline CDR1 is MGHRA and CDR2 YSYEKL. V trimming: 2 bases; J trimming: 1 base; junction bases outside the gene matches: 4. CDR3 in DNA: TGCGCCAGCAGCCAACCGGGACAGCTTAACTATGGCTACACCTTC. Encoded protein: CASSQPGQLNYGYTF.

CDR3 DNA: TGTGCCAGCAGTGAACAGGGGGTCGGGGAGCAGTACGTC. Protein sequence: CASSEQGVGEQYV. The chain recombines TRBV2 with TRBJ2-7, with 7 bases identical to TRBD1. This CDR3 contains 13 residues. Trimming removed 2 bases from V and 7 bases from J; junction bases left unmatched: 5. Germline CDR1 SNHLY, CDR2 FYNNEI.

The chain carries TRBV5-8 and TRBJ1-2; possible D gene TRBD1, 5 bases. The CDR3 is made up of 15 amino acids. Trimming left V 7 bases short and J 3 bases short, with 19 bases between. The V gene's germline CDR1 is SGHTS and CDR2 YDEGEE. CDR3 sequence: CASPYRAGKHYGYTF. Here the CDR3 DNA reads TGTGCCAGCCCCTATCGGGCAGGGAAACACTATGGCTACACCTTC.

The rearrangement joins TRBV27 to TRBJ1-1; 7 bases are a match to TRBD1. CDR1 is MNHEY, CDR2 SMNVEV, per germline (reference sequence). V lost 5 bases and J lost 4; bases outside the gene matches: 13. The CDR3 extends over 16 amino acids. CDR3 DNA: TGTGCCAGCAGTAAACGACAGATCAGGGGGAGCACTGAAGCTTTCTTT. This translates into CASSKRQIRGSTEAFF.